This TCR beta chain was recorded in a study of blood T cells in healthy people across ages. This clonotype was picked up one time. The antigen is undetermined. A second about 6 to 11 cycle PCR used barcoded and J-beta primers. Via MiXCR, TCRdb re-called the 5' RACE reads, giving one row per CDR3 protein. The data show 1.5 million or so distinct CDR3 sequences, 40% to 45% seen once. Study-level findings and limits: In long-lived donors, naive CD4+ cell counts and diversity exceeded those of aged donors. Researchers report that TCR beta diversity correlated strongly with naive T cell percentage.

Source material: blood. The receptor was derived from a woman between 18 and 29 years old in good health.

The CDR3 here is CASSLSGQANQPQHF. Here the CDR3 DNA reads TGTGCCAGTAGTTTATCGGGACAAGCCAATCAGCCCCAGCATTTT. The genes are TRBV19 and TRBJ1-5, with D perhaps TRBD1 (6 bases). V was cut by 5 bases and J by 3 bases, with 14 bases left in between. CDR3 length: 15 residues. Germline assignment: CDR1 LNHDA and CDR2 SQIVND (reference sequence).